This T cell receptor (beta chain) was identified during a study of a mutant IDH1 vaccine in newly diagnosed glioma. Study in general: Vaccinations were initiated 4-6 weeks following radiotherapy alone, or were given together with temozolomide cycles. The sex distribution of treated patients was around 60% male and around 40% female, with a mean age of around 40 years.

Study-level results: Pseudoprogression seemingly bore no relation to changes in top peripheral T cell clonotypes.

This sample's time point: week 5, during vaccination. Every vaccine dose comprised 300 ug of mutant IDH1 20-mer peptide plus topical imiquimod. The astrocytomas were IDH1-mutant, ATRX-negative, and WHO grade 3 or 4. In regard to this clone: As yet, its antigen is unknown.

The protocol was immunoSEQ multiplex PCR, while the TCRdb copy is restricted to in-frame clones and leaves out a portion. The sample lists tens of thousands of clones; roughly four fifths were seen once. The junction had 2 bases not matched to a gene; V was cut back by 1 base and J by 4 bases. This CDR3 contains 14 residues. The V gene's germline CDR1 is SEHNR and CDR2 FQNEAQ (reference sequence). The clonotype was recovered from a young man with glioma. Sequencing used PBMCs, obtained from a glioma patient whose treatment included an IDH1 peptide vaccine. The chain is built from TRBV7-9 and TRBJ2-7; TRBD1 aligns across 9 bases. DNA for the CDR3: TGTGCCAGCAGCTTAGGGGGACAGGGTTACGAGCAGTACTTC. Protein product: CASSLGGQGYEQYF. The entire variable domain, with the rest obtained from reference TRBV7-9 and TRBJ2-7, is as follows: DTGVSQNPRHKITKRGQNVTFRCDPISEHNRLYWYRQTLGQGPEFLTYFQNEAQLEKSRLLSDRFSAERPKGSFSTLEIQRTEQGDSAMYLCASSLGGQGYEQYFGPGTRLTVT.